This TCR beta chain is drawn from a study of cytomegalovirus exposure and HLA in healthy donors. Study information: The use of the same platform for the 90 to 150 validation repertoires and the 650 to 850 first-cohort repertoires was reported by a later analysis. General study findings and limits: Overall, around 150 TCR beta chains were annotated as cytomegalovirus-associated.

The CDR3 loop spans 14 amino acids. Germline-derived CDR1 and CDR2 are MGHRA and YSYEKL. With 4 bases clipped from V and 5 bases from J, the junction kept 5 bases outside the gene matches. The donors were part of the validation cohort, which consisted of over a hundred subjects and was separate from the first cohort of under 750 subjects. Generated by immunoSEQ multiplex PCR, the TCRdb table keeps only in-frame clones and is missing some. The profile shows 68,000 or so clones, 89% of them singletons. Concerning this clone itself: Its matching antigen is unknown.

Sequences were obtained from PBMCs. The receptor's source is a woman between 18 and 29 years old in good health and CMV-seronegative. The gene calls are TRBV4-1 and TRBJ2-7, with 10 bases lining up with TRBD2. The CDR3 is CASSPGLAHDEQYF. The CDR3 DNA follows: TGCGCCAGCAGCCCGGGACTAGCGCACGACGAGCAGTACTTC.